The clone carrying this T cell receptor (beta chain) was counted many times. Its matching antigen is unknown. Regions amplified from RNA transcripts were the TCR beta CDR3 regions. TCR CDR3 regions were first amplified by RT-PCR with HTBI primers. TCRdb reprocessed the multiplex PCR reads via MiXCR and lists one record per CDR3 protein. The sample holds approximately 630,000 distinct CDR3 sequences, around 15% seen once. A lack of ophthalmopathy progression within 18 months defined stable Graves' hyperthyroidism. These data originate in a study of T cells in Graves' hyperthyroidism and ophthalmopathy. Study information: Blood from the periphery was taken at initial diagnosis, before any treatment.

The CDR3 has 15 amino acids. V lost 6 bases and J 2 bases, leaving 16 bases between the germline ends. Germline CDR1 reads MNHEY; CDR2 reads SMNVEV (reference sequence). Study-wide findings and caveats: The model made its ophthalmopathy prediction, and onset followed a median approximately 6 months later. Among clonotypes expanded in thyroid above 0.001, most were also found in blood.

J is TRBJ2-5 and V is TRBV27, with a tentative D call TRBD1 (5 bases). The sequenced sample consisted of blood. This clonotype was obtained from a young woman with Graves' hyperthyroidism. CDR3 sequence: CASSPFRTRQETQYF. The DNA for the CDR3 is TGTGCCAGCAGCCCTTTCCGGACAAGACAAGAGACCCAGTACTTC.